This section outlines one TCR beta chain sequence together with its context. As yet, its antigen is unknown. This CDR3 is also generated by other DNA sequences in the sample. Repertoires were generated with immunoSEQ multiplex PCR, while TCRdb's copy carries only in-frame clones and drops some. The data hold around 35,000 clones, with around four fifths observed a single time. This specimen belongs to a study of OX40 agonist ivuxolimab in advanced cancers. Looking at the study overall: Hepatocellular carcinoma, melanoma, renal cell or head and neck cancer occurred in dose-escalation patients. Prior therapy, whether anti-PD-1, anti-PD-L1 or anti-CTLA-4, was allowed, and 40% had some.

On cycle 4 day 1 and cycle 7 day 1, as well as at baseline, blood was sampled. Study-level findings and limits: There was clonal expansion of CD4+ and CD8+ blood T cells by week 6 at 0.1 to 3.0 mg/kg.

The clonotype comes from an adult with an advanced solid tumor such as melanoma, head and neck, liver or kidney cancer. The material was CD4+ or CD8+ T cells sorted from blood, obtained in a trial of the OX40 agonist ivuxolimab.

The CDR3 is CASSYIPGGEQYF. CDR3 bases: TGTGCCAGCAGTTACATCCCGGGTGGCGAGCAGTACTTC. The genes are TRBV6-6 and TRBJ2-7; no definite D call. Germline assignment: CDR1 MNHNY and CDR2 SVGAGI (reference sequence). CDR3 length: 13 residues. Trimming cost V 2 bases and J 6 bases, with 11 bases left between them.